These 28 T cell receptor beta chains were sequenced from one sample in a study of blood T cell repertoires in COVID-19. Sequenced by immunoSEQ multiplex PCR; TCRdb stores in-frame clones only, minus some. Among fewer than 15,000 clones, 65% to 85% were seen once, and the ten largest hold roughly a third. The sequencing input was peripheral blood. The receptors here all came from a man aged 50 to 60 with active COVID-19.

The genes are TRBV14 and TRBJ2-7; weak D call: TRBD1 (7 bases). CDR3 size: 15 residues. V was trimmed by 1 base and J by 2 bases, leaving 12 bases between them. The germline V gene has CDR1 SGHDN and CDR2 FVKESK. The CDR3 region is CASSQVEGATYEQYF. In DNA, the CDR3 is TGTGCCAGCAGCCAAGTGGAGGGGGCGACCTACGAGCAGTACTTC.

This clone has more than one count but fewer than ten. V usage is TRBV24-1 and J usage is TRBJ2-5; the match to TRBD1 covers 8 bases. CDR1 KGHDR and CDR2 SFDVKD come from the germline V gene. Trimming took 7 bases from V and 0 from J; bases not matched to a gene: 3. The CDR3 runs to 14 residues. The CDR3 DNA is TGTGCCACCAGCACAGGGGGGAACCAAGAGACCCAGTACTTC. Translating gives CATSTGGNQETQYF.

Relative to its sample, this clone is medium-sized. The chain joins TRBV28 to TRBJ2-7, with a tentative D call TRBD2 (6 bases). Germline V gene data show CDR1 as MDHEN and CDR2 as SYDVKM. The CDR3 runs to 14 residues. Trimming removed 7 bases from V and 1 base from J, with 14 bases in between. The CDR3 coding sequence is TGTGCCAGCACGGACCCGGGGGAATCCTACGAGCAGTACTTC. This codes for CASTDPGESYEQYF.

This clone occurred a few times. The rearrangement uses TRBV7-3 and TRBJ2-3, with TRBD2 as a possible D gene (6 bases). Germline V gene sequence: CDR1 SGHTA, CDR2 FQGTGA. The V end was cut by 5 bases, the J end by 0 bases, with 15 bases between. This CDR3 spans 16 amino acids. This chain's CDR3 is CASSVTSLGSTDTQYF. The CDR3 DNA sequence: TGTGCCAGCAGCGTCACTAGCTTGGGGAGCACAGATACGCAGTATTTT.

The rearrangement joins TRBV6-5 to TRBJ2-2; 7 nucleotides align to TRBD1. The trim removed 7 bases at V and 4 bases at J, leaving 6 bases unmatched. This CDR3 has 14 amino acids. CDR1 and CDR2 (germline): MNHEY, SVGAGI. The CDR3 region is CASTGGASTGELFF. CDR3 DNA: TGTGCCAGCACAGGGGGAGCGAGCACCGGGGAGCTGTTTTTT.

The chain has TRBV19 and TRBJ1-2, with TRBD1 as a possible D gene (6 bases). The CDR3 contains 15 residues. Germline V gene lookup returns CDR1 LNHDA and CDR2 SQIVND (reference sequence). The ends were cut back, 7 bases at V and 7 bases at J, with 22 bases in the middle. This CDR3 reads CASNEGGARSFGYTF. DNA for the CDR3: TGTGCCAGTAATGAAGGGGGGGCGCGGAGTTTTGGCTACACCTTC.

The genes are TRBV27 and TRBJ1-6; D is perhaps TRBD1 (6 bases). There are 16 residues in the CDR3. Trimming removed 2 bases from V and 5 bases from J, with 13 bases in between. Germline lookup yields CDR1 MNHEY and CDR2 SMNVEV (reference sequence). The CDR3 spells CASSLVTGINNSPLHF. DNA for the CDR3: TGTGCCAGCAGTTTAGTTACAGGGATCAATAATTCACCCCTCCACTTT.

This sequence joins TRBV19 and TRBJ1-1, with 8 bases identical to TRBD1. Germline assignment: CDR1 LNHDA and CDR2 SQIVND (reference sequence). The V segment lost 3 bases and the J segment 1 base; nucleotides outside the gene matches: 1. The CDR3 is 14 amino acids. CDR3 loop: CASSIGTGNTEAFF. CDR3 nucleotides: TGTGCCAGTAGTATCGGGACAGGGAACACTGAAGCTTTCTTT.

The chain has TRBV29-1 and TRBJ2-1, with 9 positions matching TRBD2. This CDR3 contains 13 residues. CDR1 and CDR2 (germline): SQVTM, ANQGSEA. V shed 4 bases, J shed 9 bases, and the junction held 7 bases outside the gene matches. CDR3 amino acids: CSVVRTSVFEQFF. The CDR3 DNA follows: TGCAGCGTTGTCAGGACTAGCGTGTTTGAGCAGTTCTTC.

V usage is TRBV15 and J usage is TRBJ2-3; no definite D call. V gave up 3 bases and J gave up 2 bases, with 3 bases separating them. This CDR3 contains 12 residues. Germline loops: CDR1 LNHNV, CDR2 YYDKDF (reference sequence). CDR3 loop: CATSSYTDTQYF. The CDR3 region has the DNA TGTGCCACCAGCAGCTACACAGATACGCAGTATTTT.

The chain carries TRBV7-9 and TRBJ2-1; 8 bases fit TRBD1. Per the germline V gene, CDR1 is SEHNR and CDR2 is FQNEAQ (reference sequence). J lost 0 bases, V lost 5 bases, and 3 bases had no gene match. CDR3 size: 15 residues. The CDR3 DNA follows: TGTGCCAGCAGCCTCAGGGGGCTCTCCTACAATGAGCAGTTCTTC. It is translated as CASSLRGLSYNEQFF.

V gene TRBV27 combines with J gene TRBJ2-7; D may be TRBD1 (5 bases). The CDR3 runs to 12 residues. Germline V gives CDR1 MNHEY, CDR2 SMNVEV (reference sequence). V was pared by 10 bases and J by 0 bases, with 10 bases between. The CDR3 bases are TGTGCCACCACAGGCAGCTCCTACGAGCAGTACTTC. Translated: CATTGSSYEQYF.

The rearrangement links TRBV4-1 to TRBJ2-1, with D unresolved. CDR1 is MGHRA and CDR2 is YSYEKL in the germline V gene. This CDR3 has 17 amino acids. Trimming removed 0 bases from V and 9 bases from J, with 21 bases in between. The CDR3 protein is CASSQDPPGIALSEQFF. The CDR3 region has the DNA TGCGCCAGCAGCCAAGACCCTCCGGGTATTGCCTTAAGTGAGCAGTTCTTC.

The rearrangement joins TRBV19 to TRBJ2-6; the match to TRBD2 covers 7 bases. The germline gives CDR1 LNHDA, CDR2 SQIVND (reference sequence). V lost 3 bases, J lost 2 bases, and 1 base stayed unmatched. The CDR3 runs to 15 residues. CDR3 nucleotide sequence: TGTGCCAGTAGTATCAGCGGGACTGGGGCCAACGTCCTGACTTTC. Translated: CASSISGTGANVLTF.

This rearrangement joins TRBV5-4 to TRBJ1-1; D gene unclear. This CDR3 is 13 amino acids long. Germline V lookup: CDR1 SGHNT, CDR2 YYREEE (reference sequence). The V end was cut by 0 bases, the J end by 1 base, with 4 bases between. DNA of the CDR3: TGTGCCAGCAGCTTGGCCCAGAACACTGAAGCTTTCTTT. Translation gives CASSLAQNTEAFF. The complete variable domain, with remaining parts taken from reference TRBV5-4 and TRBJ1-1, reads ETGVTQSPTHLIKTRGQQVTLRCSSQSGHNTVSWYQQALGQGPQFIFQYYREEENGRGNFPPRFSGLQFPNYSSELNVNALELDDSALYLCASSLAQNTEAFFGQGTRLTVV.

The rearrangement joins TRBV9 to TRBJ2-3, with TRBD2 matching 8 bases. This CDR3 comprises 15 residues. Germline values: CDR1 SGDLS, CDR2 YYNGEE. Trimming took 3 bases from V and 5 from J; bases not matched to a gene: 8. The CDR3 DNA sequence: TGTGCCAGCAGCGACAAGCGGGAGCAGGGAGATACGCAGTATTTT. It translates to CASSDKREQGDTQYF.

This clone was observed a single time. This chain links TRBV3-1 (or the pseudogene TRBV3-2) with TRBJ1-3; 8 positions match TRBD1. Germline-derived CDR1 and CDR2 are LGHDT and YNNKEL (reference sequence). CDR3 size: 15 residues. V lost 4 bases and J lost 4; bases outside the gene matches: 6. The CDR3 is CASSLGQGGGNTIYF. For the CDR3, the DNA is TGTGCCAGCAGCCTAGGACAGGGAGGAGGAAACACCATATATTTT.

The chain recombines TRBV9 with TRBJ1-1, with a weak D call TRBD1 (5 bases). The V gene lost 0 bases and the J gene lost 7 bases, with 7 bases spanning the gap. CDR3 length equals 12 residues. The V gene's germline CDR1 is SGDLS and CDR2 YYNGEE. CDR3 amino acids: CASSVGQSEAFF. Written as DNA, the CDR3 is TGTGCCAGCAGCGTAGGACAGAGTGAAGCTTTCTTT. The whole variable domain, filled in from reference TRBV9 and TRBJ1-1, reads DSGVTQTPKHLITATGQRVTLRCSPRSGDLSVYWYQQSLDQGLQFLIQYYNGEERAKGNILERFSAQQFPDLHSELNLSSLELGDSALYFCASSVGQSEAFFGQGTRLTVV.

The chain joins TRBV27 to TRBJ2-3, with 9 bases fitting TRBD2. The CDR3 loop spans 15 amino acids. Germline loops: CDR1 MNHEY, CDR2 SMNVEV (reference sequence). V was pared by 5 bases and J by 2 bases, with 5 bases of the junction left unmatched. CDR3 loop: CASSGAGGLTDTQYF. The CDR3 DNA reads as TGTGCCAGCAGTGGCGCGGGAGGGCTCACAGATACGCAGTATTTT.

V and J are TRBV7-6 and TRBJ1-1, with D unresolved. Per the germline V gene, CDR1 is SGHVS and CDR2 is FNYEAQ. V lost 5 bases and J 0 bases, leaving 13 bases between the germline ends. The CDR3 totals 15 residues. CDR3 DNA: TGTGCCAGCAGCCCAGAGGGTCTAATGAACACTGAAGCTTTCTTT. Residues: CASSPEGLMNTEAFF.

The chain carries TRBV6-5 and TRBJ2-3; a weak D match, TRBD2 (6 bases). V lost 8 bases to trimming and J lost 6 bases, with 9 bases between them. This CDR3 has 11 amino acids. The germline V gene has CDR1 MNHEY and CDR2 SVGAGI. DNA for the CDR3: TGTGCCAGCTCCGCGGGGGATACGCAGTATTTT. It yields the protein CASSAGDTQYF.

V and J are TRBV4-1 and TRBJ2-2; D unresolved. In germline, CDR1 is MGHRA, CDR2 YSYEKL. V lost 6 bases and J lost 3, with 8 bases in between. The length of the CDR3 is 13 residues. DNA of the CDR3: TGCGCCAGCAGACATACAGACACCGGGGAGCTGTTTTTT. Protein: CASRHTDTGELFF.

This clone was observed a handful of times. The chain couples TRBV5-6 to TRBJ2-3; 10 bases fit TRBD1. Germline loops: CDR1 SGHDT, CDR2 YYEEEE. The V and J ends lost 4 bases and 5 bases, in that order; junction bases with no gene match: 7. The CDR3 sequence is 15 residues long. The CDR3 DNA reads TGTGCCAGCAGCACCGACAGGGGGCAAATAGATACGCAGTATTTT. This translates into CASSTDRGQIDTQYF. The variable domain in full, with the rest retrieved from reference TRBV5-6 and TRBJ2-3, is DAGVTQSPTHLIKTRGQQVTLRCSPKSGHDTVSWYQQALGQGPQFIFQYYEEEERQRGNFPDRFSGHQFPNYSSELNVNALLLGDSALYLCASSTDRGQIDTQYFGPGTRLTVL.

The CDR3 loop is CASTGTGDSGNTIYF. The DNA of the CDR3 is TGCGCCAGTACCGGGACAGGTGACTCTGGAAACACCATATATTTT. The chain has TRBV4-1 and TRBJ1-3; 8 bases agree with TRBD1. J lost 0 bases, V lost 9 bases, and 7 bases had no gene match. Germline loops: CDR1 MGHRA, CDR2 YSYEKL. The CDR3 sequence is 15 residues long.

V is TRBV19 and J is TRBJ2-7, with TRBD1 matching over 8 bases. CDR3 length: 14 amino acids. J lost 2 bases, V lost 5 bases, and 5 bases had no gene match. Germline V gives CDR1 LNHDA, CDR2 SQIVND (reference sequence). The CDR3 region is CASSAGQGPYEQYF. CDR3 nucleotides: TGTGCCAGTAGTGCCGGACAGGGACCCTACGAGCAGTACTTC.

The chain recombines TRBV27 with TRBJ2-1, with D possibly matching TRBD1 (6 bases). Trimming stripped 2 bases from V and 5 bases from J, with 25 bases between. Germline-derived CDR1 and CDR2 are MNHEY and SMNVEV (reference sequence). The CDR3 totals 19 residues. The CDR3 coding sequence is TGTGCCAGCAGTTTAGAACAACTGATGGGCCAGGGGTACCACAATGAGCAGTTCTTC. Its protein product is CASSLEQLMGQGYHNEQFF.

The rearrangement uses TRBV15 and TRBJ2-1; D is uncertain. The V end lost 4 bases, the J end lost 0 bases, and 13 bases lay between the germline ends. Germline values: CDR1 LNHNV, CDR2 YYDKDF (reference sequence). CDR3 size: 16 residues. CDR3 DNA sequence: TGTGCCACCAGCACCAACTCAAGGAGCTCCTACAATGAGCAGTTCTTC. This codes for CATSTNSRSSYNEQFF.

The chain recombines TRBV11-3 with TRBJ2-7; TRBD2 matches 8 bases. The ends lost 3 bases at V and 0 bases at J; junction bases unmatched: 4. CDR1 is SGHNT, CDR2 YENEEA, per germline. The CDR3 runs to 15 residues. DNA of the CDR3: TGTGCCAGCAGCTTCGCTAGCGGGTCCTCCTACGAGCAGTACTTC. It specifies CASSFASGSSYEQYF.